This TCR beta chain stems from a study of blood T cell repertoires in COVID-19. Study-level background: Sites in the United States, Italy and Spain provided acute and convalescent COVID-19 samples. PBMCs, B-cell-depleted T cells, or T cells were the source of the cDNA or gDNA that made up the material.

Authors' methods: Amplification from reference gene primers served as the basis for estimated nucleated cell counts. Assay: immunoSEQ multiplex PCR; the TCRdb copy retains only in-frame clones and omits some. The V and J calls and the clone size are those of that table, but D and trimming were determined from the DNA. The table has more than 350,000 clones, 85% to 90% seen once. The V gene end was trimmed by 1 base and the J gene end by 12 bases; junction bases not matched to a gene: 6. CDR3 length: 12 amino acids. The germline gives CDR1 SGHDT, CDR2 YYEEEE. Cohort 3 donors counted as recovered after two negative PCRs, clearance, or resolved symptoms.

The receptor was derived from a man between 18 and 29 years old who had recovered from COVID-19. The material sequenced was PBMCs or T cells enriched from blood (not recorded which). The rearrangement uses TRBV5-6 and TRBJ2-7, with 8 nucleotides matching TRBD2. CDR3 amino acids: CASSLSGTSGYF. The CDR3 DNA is TGTGCCAGCAGCTTGTCTGGAACTAGCGGGTACTTC. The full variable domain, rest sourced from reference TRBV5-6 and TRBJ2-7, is DAGVTQSPTHLIKTRGQQVTLRCSPKSGHDTVSWYQQALGQGPQFIFQYYEEEERQRGNFPDRFSGHQFPNYSSELNVNALLLGDSALYLCASSLSGTSGYFGPGTRLTVT.